One sample yielded the 22 T cell receptor beta chains listed below, sequenced in a study of CD8+ T cells in alopecia areata. Treatment denoted: oral pan-JAK inhibitor, 5-10 mg twice daily. cDNA reverse transcribed from extracted RNA served as the sequencing template. Assay used: immunoSEQ multiplex PCR; TCRdb lists only in-frame clones, some missing. The sample holds 150,000 to 200,000 clones, about three fifths seen once. Specimen: CD4+ T cells sorted from blood, collected at approximately week 61, from a patient treated with tofacitinib. These receptors originate from a human donor with alopecia areata.

Only one count was recorded for this clone. The rearrangement links TRBV7-3 to TRBJ2-7; D might be TRBD1 (6 bases). Deletions cut 5 bases from V and 9 bases from J, with 20 bases between. Germline CDR1 is SGHTA and CDR2 is FQGTGA. This CDR3 has 14 residues. CDR3 in DNA: TGTGCCAGCAGCGCAGAACACCTCGGGACACTGCAGTACTTC. Protein product: CASSAEHLGTLQYF.

In this sample, this clone turned up a few times. The V call is TRBV30, the J call TRBJ2-3, with 7 bases identical to TRBD1. CDR1 GTSNPN and CDR2 SVGIG come from the germline V gene (reference sequence). V shed 3 bases, J shed 8 bases, and the junction held 11 bases outside the gene matches. The CDR3 consists of 14 residues. The CDR3 loop reads CAWRLHKGAATQYF. CDR3 DNA sequence: TGTGCCTGGAGGCTCCATAAGGGGGCCGCTACGCAGTATTTT.

The V gene is TRBV30, the J gene TRBJ1-1; possible D gene TRBD1, 5 bases. Germline V gene data show CDR1 as GTSNPN and CDR2 as SVGIG (reference sequence). Trimming stripped 2 bases from V and 11 bases from J, with 15 bases between. The CDR3 length is 12 residues. CDR3 sequence: CAWSMDTSKAFF. CDR3 coding DNA: TGTGCCTGGAGTATGGACACCTCGAAGGCTTTCTTT.

V and J are TRBV5-1 and TRBJ2-5; D remains ambiguous. Trimming left V 0 bases short and J 4 bases short, with 10 bases between. This CDR3 is built from 14 residues. Germline lookup yields CDR1 SGHRS and CDR2 YFSETQ. CDR3 in DNA: TGCGCCAGCAGCTTGGTTCCCGTGGGAGAGACCCAGTACTTC. Its protein is CASSLVPVGETQYF.

This clone has just a few counts. This chain uses TRBV29-1 with TRBJ2-2; D uncertain. The V and J ends lost 4 bases and 9 bases respectively, with 18 bases between them. From germline, CDR1 is SQVTM and CDR2 ANQGSEA. This CDR3 region has 14 residues. DNA for the CDR3: TGCAGCGTTGCTCAGAACTTGAGTCCCCGGGAGCTGTTTTTT. Translated, it gives CSVAQNLSPRELFF.

This clone has more than one count but fewer than ten. The chain employs TRBV7-9 and TRBJ2-5; D is unresolved. The V end was cut by 7 bases, the J end by 2 bases, with 17 bases between. Germline loops: CDR1 SEHNR, CDR2 FQNEAQ (reference sequence). There are 15 residues in the CDR3. The CDR3 region is CASIARTGLQETQYF. DNA of the CDR3: TGTGCCAGCATCGCCAGAACTGGTCTACAAGAGACCCAGTACTTC. Filled out from reference TRBV7-9 and TRBJ2-5, the complete variable domain reads DTGVSQNPRHKITKRGQNVTFRCDPISEHNRLYWYRQTLGQGPEFLTYFQNEAQLEKSRLLSDRFSAERPKGSFSTLEIQRTEQGDSAMYLCASIARTGLQETQYFGPGTRLLVL.

The rearrangement joins TRBV29-1 to TRBJ2-5; D might be TRBD1 (5 bases). Per the germline V gene, CDR1 is SQVTM and CDR2 is ANQGSEA. With 6 bases removed from V and 5 bases from J, the gap between germline ends came to 13 bases. There are 12 residues in the CDR3. CDR3 in amino acids: CSVPGLMETQYF. The CDR3 region has the DNA TGCAGCGTCCCAGGGCTGATGGAGACCCAGTACTTC.

This clone was detected only once. Within the sample, other DNA sequences also encode this same CDR3. V is TRBV25-1 and J is TRBJ1-5; 9 bases are a match to TRBD1. The germline gives CDR1 MGHDK, CDR2 SYGVNS. The CDR3 consists of 15 residues. V shed 6 bases and J 3 bases; nucleotides not matched to a gene: 6. The CDR3 region is CASSPGQGFNQPQHF. As DNA, the CDR3 is TGTGCCAGCAGCCCGGGACAGGGATTCAATCAGCCCCAGCATTTT.

The chain recombines TRBV30 with TRBJ2-7; 8 bases align to TRBD1. The CDR3 sequence is 14 residues long. Germline V gene data show CDR1 as GTSNPN and CDR2 as SVGIG (reference sequence). J gave up 2 bases and V 0 bases, and 3 bases lay outside the gene matches. This chain's CDR3 is CAWSVLDRAYEQYF. DNA of the CDR3: TGTGCCTGGAGTGTATTGGACAGGGCCTACGAGCAGTACTTC.

This clone was counted only a few times. The chain is built from TRBV30 and TRBJ2-2, with 11 bases aligning to TRBD1. The CDR3 has 14 residues. The V gene end was trimmed by 3 bases and the J gene end by 3 bases; junction bases not matched to a gene: 0. From germline, CDR1 is GTSNPN and CDR2 SVGIG (reference sequence). Written as DNA, the CDR3 is TGTGCCTGGAGGGGACAGGGGGACACCGGGGAGCTGTTTTTT. Its protein product is CAWRGQGDTGELFF.

This clone was counted only a few times. This chain links TRBV2 with TRBJ1-6, with D hard to call. With 4 bases removed from V and 0 bases from J, the gap between germline ends came to 7 bases. The germline V gene encodes CDR1 SNHLY and CDR2 FYNNEI. The CDR3 runs to 15 residues. The DNA of the CDR3 is TGTGCCAGCAGTGGGGCGAGCTCCTATAATTCACCCCTCCACTTT. Protein: CASSGASSYNSPLHF.

This rearrangement joins TRBV7-8 to TRBJ2-7; TRBD2 aligns across 12 bases. The CDR3 spans 14 residues. Germline-derived CDR1 and CDR2 are SGHVS and FQNEAQ. Trimming removed 4 bases from V and 3 bases from J; junction bases left unmatched: 1. The CDR3 here is CASSWTSGVYEQYF. Here the CDR3 DNA reads TGTGCCAGCAGCTGGACTAGCGGGGTCTACGAGCAGTACTTC.

This clone appeared a few times. The chain employs TRBV29-1 and TRBJ1-1; TRBD1 might be the D (5 bases). Trimming left V 2 bases short and J 2 bases short, with 9 bases between. CDR3 length: 13 residues. In germline, CDR1 is SQVTM, CDR2 ANQGSEA. CDR3 loop: CSVESGLNTEAFF. CDR3 nucleotides: TGCAGCGTTGAATCAGGGCTTAACACTGAAGCTTTCTTT.

This chain joins TRBV15 and TRBJ2-1, with a possible D match to TRBD1 (5 bases). Germline V CDR1 and CDR2: LNHNV, YYDKDF (reference sequence). The CDR3 extends over 14 amino acids. V gave up 6 bases and J gave up 0 bases, with 9 bases separating them. The CDR3 DNA sequence: TGTGCCACCAGACAGGTTAGCTCCTACAATGAGCAGTTCTTC. This encodes CATRQVSSYNEQFF.

The V and J genes are TRBV29-1 and TRBJ2-5; a weak D match, TRBD1 (7 bases). This CDR3 is built from 13 residues. CDR1 and CDR2 (germline): SQVTM, ANQGSEA. Trimming removed 6 bases from V and 4 bases from J, with 15 bases in between. CDR3 DNA: TGCAGCGTGAACAGGGGACTTAGAGAGACCCAGTACTTC. Its translation is CSVNRGLRETQYF.

The chain joins TRBV7-3 to TRBJ2-6; no clear D gene. Germline loops: CDR1 SGHTA, CDR2 FQGTGA. CDR3 length: 13 amino acids. V shed 3 bases and J shed 2 bases, with 2 bases lying between them. CDR3 nucleotides: TGTGCCAGCAGCTTTCCTGGGGCCAACGTCCTGACTTTC. Translation gives CASSFPGANVLTF.

The chain couples TRBV30 to TRBJ1-6, with D unclear. There are 11 residues in the CDR3. Trimming took off 2 bases at V and 7 bases at J, with 3 bases between the two ends. Germline V CDR1 and CDR2: GTSNPN, SVGIG (reference sequence). CDR3 nucleotide sequence: TGTGCCTGGAGTATGAATTCACCCCTCCACTTT. It is translated as CAWSMNSPLHF.

This clone was recorded a few times. This chain links TRBV7-8 with TRBJ1-5; the D gene is possibly TRBD1 (5 bases). The germline V and J ends were trimmed by 3 bases and 3 bases, with 9 bases remaining between them. The CDR3 is made up of 14 amino acids. Germline V gene data show CDR1 as SGHVS and CDR2 as FQNEAQ. The CDR3 protein is CASSFGAANQPQHF. The CDR3, as DNA: TGTGCCAGCAGCTTCGGGGCAGCCAATCAGCCCCAGCATTTT.

The chain employs TRBV15 and TRBJ2-3; possibly TRBD1 for D (5 bases). Trimming pared 1 base from V and 12 bases from J, leaving 8 bases between. This CDR3 has 11 amino acids. Germline CDR1 LNHNV, CDR2 YYDKDF (reference sequence). The CDR3, as DNA: TGTGCCACCAGCAGAGCAGGGTCCCAGTATTTT. As protein: CATSRAGSQYF. Full variable domain (outside the CDR3, taken from reference TRBV15 and TRBJ2-3): DAMVIQNPRYQVTQFGKPVTLSCSQTLNHNVMYWYQQKSSQAPKLLFHYYDKDFNNEADTPDNFQSRRPNTSFCFLDIRSPGLGDTAMYLCATSRAGSQYFGPGTRLTVL.

The J gene is TRBJ1-2, the V gene TRBV7-8; 9 bases fit TRBD1. The V segment lost 4 bases and the J segment 4 bases; nucleotides outside the gene matches: 7. There are 15 residues in the CDR3. Germline V lookup: CDR1 SGHVS, CDR2 FQNEAQ. The CDR3 here is CASSSKGQGLYGYTF. CDR3 nucleotides: TGTGCCAGCAGCTCAAAGGGACAGGGCCTCTATGGCTACACCTTC.

This clone was observed a handful of times. As DNA, the CDR3 is TGCGCCAGCAATGTGGCGGGGCTCGGCACAGATACGCAGTATTTT. Protein sequence: CASNVAGLGTDTQYF. This rearrangement joins TRBV5-1 to TRBJ2-3, with D tentatively TRBD2 (6 bases). V dropped 6 bases and J dropped 1 base, with 15 bases sitting between them. Germline V gene sequence: CDR1 SGHRS, CDR2 YFSETQ. There are 15 residues in the CDR3.

V usage is TRBV28 and J usage is TRBJ2-1; TRBD1 agrees at 7 bases. There are 13 residues in the CDR3. V lost 8 bases to trimming and J lost 5 bases; unmatched junction nucleotides: 6. The V gene's germline CDR1 is MDHEN and CDR2 SYDVKM. The CDR3 here is CASLGQLNNEQFF. CDR3 bases: TGTGCCAGCTTGGGACAGCTGAACAATGAGCAGTTCTTC.